A selection of T cell receptor beta chains follows, all from one sample in a study of blood T cells in healthy people across ages. TCRdb used MiXCR to reprocess the 5' RACE reads, holding one entry per CDR3 protein. Of some 900,000 distinct CDR3 sequences listed, around 46% are singletons. Sample: blood. These receptor sequences come from a man aged 25-40 years in good health. CDR3s include the opening cysteine and the closing phenylalanine or tryptophan. Each record gives: D gene, CDR3 length, clone size, J gene, V gene, CDR3 DNA, CDR3 protein. The D gene is left open where the match is weak. Not all rows give a size; the values are once, few, many and, for expanded clones, a class.

>.|13|.|TRBJ2-7|TRBV27
TGTGCCAGCAGTTGGGGGACAAACTACGAGCAGTACTTC
CASSWGTNYEQYF
>.|11|.|TRBJ2-7|TRBV12-3/TRBV12-4
TGTGCCAGTGGATCCGTCTACGAGCAGTACTTC
CASGSVYEQYF
>TRBD2|15|.|TRBJ2-5|TRBV15
TGTGCCACCAGCAGAGATCGGGCTAGCGGGAGGGAGCAGTACTTC
CATSRDRASGREQYF
>TRBD2|15|.|TRBJ2-5|TRBV10-2
TGCGCCAGCAGTTTAGCTAGCGGGAGCTGGGAGACCCAGTACTTC
CASSLASGSWETQYF
>.|15|.|TRBJ1-2|TRBV7-9
TGTGCCAGCAGTACGGACGAGCGATTTAACTATGGCTACACCTTC
CASSTDERFNYGYTF
>.|16|.|TRBJ2-3|TRBV7-2
TGTGCCAGCAGCTTATCGGGACGGGGGGCCGCAGATACGCAGTATTTT
CASSLSGRGAADTQYF
>.|14|.|TRBJ1-2|TRBV20-1
TGCAGTGCTAGAGCCCGGGGGACGGATTATGGCTACACCTTC
CSARARGTDYGYTF
>.|15|.|TRBJ2-5|TRBV5-1
TGCGCCAGCGGGGGGACAGAACATGACCAAGAGACCCAGTACTTC
CASGGTEHDQETQYF
>TRBD1|15|.|TRBJ2-5|TRBV7-9
TGTGCCAGCGGTACCGGGACAGGGGATACGAAGACCCAGTACTTC
CASGTGTGDTKTQYF
>TRBD2|15|.|TRBJ2-3|TRBV12-3/TRBV12-4
TGTGCCAGCAGTTTAGTCTTGGGGGGGGGAGATACGCAGTATTTT
CASSLVLGGGDTQYF
>.|12|.|TRBJ1-2|TRBV20-1
TGCAGTGCTGGACCCCATAACTATGGCTACACCTTC
CSAGPHNYGYTF
>TRBD2|17|.|TRBJ2-1|TRBV4-2
TGTGCCAGCAGCCAAGATACTCAGCGGGGTTATTACAATGAGCAGTTCTTC
CASSQDTQRGYYNEQFF
>TRBD2|16|.|TRBJ2-7|TRBV27
TGTGCCAGCAGTTCGGGTGGCGGGGGGACCTCCTACGAGCAGTACTTC
CASSSGGGGTSYEQYF
>.|15|many|TRBJ1-1|TRBV27
TGTGCCACCCGCCGGGGGGTGGGGTCGCGGACTGAAGCTTTCTTT
CATRRGVGSRTEAFF
>TRBD1|15|.|TRBJ1-1|TRBV18
TGTGCCAGCTCACCCCGGACAGGGCAGAAGACTGAAGCTTTCTTT
CASSPRTGQKTEAFF
>.|14|.|TRBJ2-7|TRBV9
TGTGCCAGCAGCGTGGGGGATCCTCGGGACGAGCAGTACTTC
CASSVGDPRDEQYF
>.|18|.|TRBJ1-3|TRBV4-1
TGCGCCAGCAGCCAAGACGATTGGCGGGTTTTCTCTGGAAACACCATATATTTT
CASSQDDWRVFSGNTIYF
>.|15|.|TRBJ1-4|TRBV18
TGTGCCAGCTCTCGAGAGGATTTGACGAGGGAAAAACTGTTTTTT
CASSREDLTREKLFF
>TRBD1|14|.|TRBJ1-1|TRBV6-5
TGTGCCAGCAGTGATGGACAGGCGAACACTGAAGCTTTCTTT
CASSDGQANTEAFF
>TRBD1|13|.|TRBJ2-5|TRBV6-6
TGTGCCAGCTACGACAGGGACCAAGAGACCCAGTACTTC
CASYDRDQETQYF
>.|12|.|TRBJ1-1|TRBV29-1
TGCAGCGTTGATGCAGGGCGGACTGAAGCTTTCTTT
CSVDAGRTEAFF
>.|14|.|TRBJ1-4|TRBV5-1
TGCGCCAGCGCGGGGCAAGGGGGAAATGAAAAACTGTTTTTT
CASAGQGGNEKLFF
>.|15|.|TRBJ1-2|TRBV10-3
TGTGCCATCAATGAGTCCACGGAAACTAACTATGGCTACACCTTC
CAINESTETNYGYTF
>.|13|.|TRBJ1-5|TRBV6-1
TGTGCCAGCAGTGAAGCGAGGGATCAGCCCCAGCATTTT
CASSEARDQPQHF
>.|14|.|TRBJ1-5|TRBV5-5
TGTGCCAGCAGCCCAGAGATAATCAATCAGCCCCAGCATTTT
CASSPEIINQPQHF
>.|13|.|TRBJ1-2|TRBV20-1
TGCAGTGCGGATAGGGGGTTTGGCTATGGCTACACCTTC
CSADRGFGYGYTF
>.|15|.|TRBJ2-7|TRBV4-3
TGCGCCAGCAGCCAAGATTCGGGGGCCACCTACGAGCAGTACTTC
CASSQDSGATYEQYF
>.|14|once|TRBJ2-7|TRBV9
TGTGCCAGCAGCGTAGCTGAGGCGAGTTACGAGCAGTACTTC
CASSVAEASYEQYF
>TRBD1|15|.|TRBJ2-7|TRBV5-1
TGCGCCAGCAGCTTTATGGGGGACAGTTACTACGAGCAGTACTTC
CASSFMGDSYYEQYF
>.|14|.|TRBJ2-5|TRBV6-5
TGTGCCAGCAGTTCCCAGGCCGCAGGAGAGACCCAGTACTTC
CASSSQAAGETQYF
>.|16|few|TRBJ2-1|TRBV5-6
TGTGCCAGCAGCTTCGAGCTGTCGGCGTCCTACAATGAGCAGTTCTTC
CASSFELSASYNEQFF
>.|14|many|TRBJ2-1|TRBV4-3
TGCGCCAGCAGCCAAGAATCCAGCTACAATGAGCAGTTCTTC
CASSQESSYNEQFF
>.|16|.|TRBJ1-1|TRBV4-1
TGCGCCAGCAGCCAAGTGAACACCGTCTCGTTCACTGAAGCTTTCTTT
CASSQVNTVSFTEAFF
>.|16|.|TRBJ2-1|TRBV11-2
TGTGCCAGCAGCTTAGGCGGAGAAAGCTCCTACAATGAGCAGTTCTTC
CASSLGGESSYNEQFF
>.|16|few|TRBJ1-4|TRBV3-1
TGTGCCAGCAGCCAAAATCTGGCGGGGGTCGGAGAAAAACTGTTTTTT
CASSQNLAGVGEKLFF
>.|14|once|TRBJ2-7|TRBV11-2
TGTGCCAGCAGGCCTTCCGGACTGGCCTACGAGCAGTACTTC
CASRPSGLAYEQYF
>TRBD1|15|.|TRBJ2-1|TRBV6-6
TGTGCCAGCAGCCCCGTTGGGACAGGTTTTAATGAGCAGTTCTTC
CASSPVGTGFNEQFF
>.|13|few|TRBJ2-1|TRBV7-2
TGTGCCAGCAGCGTAGAGGCGGGGAATGAGCAGTTCTTC
CASSVEAGNEQFF
>.|14|few|TRBJ1-2|TRBV27
TGTGCCAGCAGCCCGGAGGGGGGGAACTATGGCTACACCTTC
CASSPEGGNYGYTF
>TRBD1|15|.|TRBJ2-7|TRBV5-1
TGCGCCAGCAGCCCCACCGGGGACAGCTCCTACGAGCAGTACTTC
CASSPTGDSSYEQYF
>TRBD1|14|.|TRBJ1-2|TRBV27
TGTGCCGGCAGGGACAGAGGGACAGCTTATGGCTACACCTTC
CAGRDRGTAYGYTF
>.|14|.|TRBJ2-5|TRBV11-2
TGTGCCCGCAGCTTAGGGACGACCCAAGAGACCCAGTACTTC
CARSLGTTQETQYF
>.|13|.|TRBJ1-4|TRBV29-1
TGCAGCGTTGCTATGGGGTTTAATGAAAAACTGTTTTTT
CSVAMGFNEKLFF
>.|13|.|TRBJ2-7|TRBV13
TGTGCCAGCAGACCTCAGGGGTTCAACGAGCAGTACTTC
CASRPQGFNEQYF
>TRBD2|15|.|TRBJ2-4|TRBV20-1
TGCAGTGCCAGGGGTCGGCGGGGACTAGTGAACATTCAGTACTTC
CSARGRRGLVNIQYF
>.|14|.|TRBJ1-1|TRBV10-3
TGTGCCATCAGTGAGGGGGGCTTGCGAACTGAAGCTTTCTTT
CAISEGGLRTEAFF
>.|16|.|TRBJ1-2|TRBV7-8
TGTGCCAGCAGCCTATTGCCGGGGGCGGCTAACTATGGCTACACCTTC
CASSLLPGAANYGYTF
>TRBD1|14|.|TRBJ1-2|TRBV28
TGTGCCAGCAGAGCCCGACAGGGGAACTATGGCTACACCTTC
CASRARQGNYGYTF
>.|15|few|TRBJ1-2|TRBV6-1
TGTGCCAGCAGTGAAGGAGTCCTCTCTAACTATGGCTACACCTTC
CASSEGVLSNYGYTF
>TRBD1|15|.|TRBJ2-3|TRBV13
TGTGCCAGCAGCGTCGACAGGGGGGAATCAGATACGCAGTATTTT
CASSVDRGESDTQYF
>.|13|.|TRBJ1-2|TRBV12-3/TRBV12-4
TGTGCCAGCAGCGCAGCACGCAACTATGGCTACACCTTC
CASSAARNYGYTF
>.|15|many|TRBJ1-6|TRBV28
TGTGCCAGCAGTTTATCCCGGCAGGGCGATTCACCCCTCCACTTT
CASSLSRQGDSPLHF
>TRBD2|15|.|TRBJ2-3|TRBV6-6
TGTGCCAGCACCCCAGCGGGGGGAAACACAGATACGCAGTATTTT
CASTPAGGNTDTQYF
>.|15|few|TRBJ1-2|TRBV7-2
TGTGCCAGCAGCTTAGTTCGGGGGCAGAACTATGGCTACACCTTC
CASSLVRGQNYGYTF
>.|19|few|TRBJ2-7|TRBV12-3/TRBV12-4
TGTGCCAGCAGTTTGAGTAAAGTCGGGGGCGGAGTTAACTCCTACGAGCAGTACTTC
CASSLSKVGGGVNSYEQYF
>.|11|.|TRBJ2-5|TRBV29-1
TGCAGCGTTGGGAGTAGGGAGACCCAGTACTTC
CSVGSRETQYF
>.|10|few|TRBJ2-7|TRBV20-1
TGCAGAGGGACCGCCGCCGGGCAGTACTTC
CRGTAAGQYF
>.|15|.|TRBJ2-2|TRBV30
TGTGCCTGGAGTGTGGCGGTTAGAGGGGCCGGGGAGCTGTTTTTT
CAWSVAVRGAGELFF
>.|14|.|TRBJ1-1|TRBV10-3
TGTGCCATCAGTGAGTCGACAGGGAACACTGAAGCTTTCTTT
CAISESTGNTEAFF